The 30 T cell receptor beta chains below come from one sample, sequenced in a study of cytomegalovirus exposure and HLA in healthy donors. This PCR relied on a set of 60 Vbeta primers and 13 Jbeta primers. Sequenced by immunoSEQ multiplex PCR; TCRdb stores in-frame clones only, minus some. Among 110,000 to 150,000 clones listed, nearly 80% were seen once. The specimen sequenced was PBMCs. The receptors here all came from a woman in her 30s in good health and CMV-seronegative.

V is TRBV6-1 and J is TRBJ2-7; 7 nucleotides match TRBD1. After removal of 3 bases from V and 1 base from J, the junction contained 6 bases not matched to a gene. CDR3 length: 15 residues. The germline CDR1 and CDR2 sequences are MNHNS and SASEGT. Here the CDR3 DNA reads TGTGCCAGCAGTGAGCCAGGGACAGCTTCCTACGAGCAGTACTTC. Translation gives CASSEPGTASYEQYF.

The chain employs TRBV2 and TRBJ1-5; weak D call: TRBD1 (6 bases). The V gene lost 6 bases and the J gene lost 0 bases, with 12 bases spanning the gap. This CDR3 is 15 amino acids long. Per the germline V gene, CDR1 is SNHLY and CDR2 is FYNNEI. Written as DNA, the CDR3 is TGTGCCAGCAGAGACACAGGGTATAGCAATCAGCCCCAGCATTTT. This gives the protein CASRDTGYSNQPQHF.

The genes are TRBV5-8 and TRBJ1-5, with 9 bases lining up with TRBD1. Germline V gene data show CDR1 as SGHTS and CDR2 as YDEGEE. The CDR3 extends over 15 amino acids. The V gene end was trimmed by 0 bases and the J gene end by 7 bases; junction bases not matched to a gene: 5. CDR3: CASSLGDRDRQPQHF. In DNA form, the CDR3 reads TGTGCCAGCAGCTTGGGGGACAGGGATAGGCAGCCCCAGCATTTT.

The V call is TRBV9, the J call TRBJ1-3; the D gene is possibly TRBD1 (5 bases). In germline, CDR1 is SGDLS, CDR2 YYNGEE. The CDR3 is 16 amino acids. V lost 4 bases to trimming and J lost 2 bases, with 16 bases between them. CDR3 sequence: CASSPRVDSPGNTIYF. Here the CDR3 DNA reads TGTGCCAGCAGCCCGCGAGTTGACAGCCCTGGAAACACCATATATTTT.

This clone came up a few times. The chain couples TRBV6-4 to TRBJ1-5; TRBD1 might be the D (6 bases). V dropped 2 bases and J dropped 6 bases, with 8 bases sitting between them. The CDR3 covers 13 residues. Germline V gives CDR1 MRHNA, CDR2 SNTAGT. The CDR3 sequence: CASSDARGQPQHF. The CDR3 DNA reads TGTGCCAGCAGTGACGCCAGGGGTCAGCCCCAGCATTTT.

The V and J genes are TRBV9 and TRBJ1-1; D gene uncertain. Germline loops: CDR1 SGDLS, CDR2 YYNGEE. The CDR3 consists of 13 residues. V lost 0 bases and J 5 bases, leaving 8 bases between the germline ends. The chain's CDR3 is CASSVGWRTEAFF. The CDR3 nucleotides are TGTGCCAGCAGCGTAGGCTGGAGAACTGAAGCTTTCTTT. The variable domain in full, with the rest retrieved from reference TRBV9 and TRBJ1-1, is DSGVTQTPKHLITATGQRVTLRCSPRSGDLSVYWYQQSLDQGLQFLIQYYNGEERAKGNILERFSAQQFPDLHSELNLSSLELGDSALYFCASSVGWRTEAFFGQGTRLTVV.

The chain links TRBV5-1 to TRBJ2-1; D is perhaps TRBD1 (5 bases). Germline V CDR1 and CDR2: SGHRS, YFSETQ. The CDR3 has 14 amino acids. The V and J ends lost 6 bases and 4 bases respectively, with 14 bases between them. The CDR3 sequence is CASKGDSLYNEQFF. As DNA, the CDR3 is TGCGCCAGCAAGGGCGACAGCCTATACAATGAGCAGTTCTTC.

This clone was recorded once. V is TRBV29-1 and J is TRBJ2-3; TRBD1 is a possible D gene (5 bases). Per the germline V gene, CDR1 is SQVTM and CDR2 is ANQGSEA. The CDR3 consists of 12 residues. Trimming took 7 bases from V and 5 from J, leaving 13 bases between them. CDR3 loop: CSARVVGDTQYF. Written as DNA, the CDR3 is TGCAGCGCCAGGGTAGTGGGAGATACGCAGTATTTT.

The J gene is TRBJ2-5, the V gene TRBV18, with D possibly matching TRBD1 (5 bases). Germline V gives CDR1 KGHSH, CDR2 LQKENI. V lost 7 bases and J 2 bases, leaving 11 bases between the germline ends. There are 13 residues in the CDR3. The CDR3, as DNA: TGTGCCAGCTTTTCGACAGTACAAGAGACCCAGTACTTC. This sequence encodes CASFSTVQETQYF.

The chain couples TRBV6-1 to TRBJ2-1; 8 bases match TRBD2. Per germline, CDR1 MNHNS and CDR2 SASEGT. The CDR3 sequence is 15 residues long. V lost 1 base, J lost 8 bases, and 7 bases stayed unmatched. CDR3 bases: TGTGCCAGCAGTGAAGAGGGCGGGGGGCCGGATGAGCAGTTCTTC. Protein product: CASSEEGGGPDEQFF.

The CDR3 DNA is TGTGCCAGCAGTTATTTGAGGGGGATAATGAACACTGAAGCTTTCTTT. The encoded protein is CASSYLRGIMNTEAFF. The chain carries TRBV6-5 and TRBJ1-1, with D tentatively TRBD1 (6 bases). The ends were cut back, 3 bases at V and 0 bases at J, with 14 bases in the middle. The CDR3 is made up of 16 amino acids. CDR1 and CDR2 (germline): MNHEY, SVGAGI.

There are many counts of this clone. This chain joins TRBV4-2 and TRBJ2-7; 10 bases fit TRBD2. The CDR3 loop spans 15 amino acids. Germline lookup yields CDR1 LGHNA and CDR2 YNFKEQ. J was trimmed by 2 bases and V by 3 bases; bases with no gene match: 4. CDR3 loop: CASSQTSGPTYEQYF. In nucleotides, the CDR3 is TGTGCCAGCAGCCAGACTAGCGGGCCTACCTACGAGCAGTACTTC.

The chain uses TRBV4-2 and TRBJ1-3; no firm D call. CDR3 size: 14 residues. Per germline, CDR1 LGHNA and CDR2 YNFKEQ. The V and J ends lost 0 bases and 4 bases respectively, with 7 bases between them. CDR3 bases: TGTGCCAGCAGCCAAGAGTTCTCCGGAAACACCATATATTTT. Its protein is CASSQEFSGNTIYF.

V and J are TRBV29-1 and TRBJ1-2; no clear D. V lost 4 bases to trimming and J lost 0 bases, with 6 bases between them. The CDR3 is 12 residues long. The V gene's germline CDR1 is SQVTM and CDR2 ANQGSEA. This chain's CDR3 is CSVVAANYGYTF. In nucleotides, the CDR3 is TGCAGCGTTGTCGCGGCTAACTATGGCTACACCTTC.

This sequence joins TRBV6-1 and TRBJ2-2; D remains unclear. The germline CDR1 and CDR2 sequences are MNHNS and SASEGT. The V and J ends lost 4 bases and 5 bases respectively, with 8 bases between them. This CDR3 has 13 amino acids. CDR3 amino acids: CASSGFRTGELFF. The CDR3 DNA reads as TGTGCCAGCAGTGGGTTTCGGACCGGGGAGCTGTTTTTT.

This chain links TRBV14 with TRBJ2-7; D is possibly TRBD2 (6 bases). CDR1 SGHDN and CDR2 FVKESK come from the germline V gene. The CDR3 runs to 14 residues. Trimming stripped 2 bases from V and 2 bases from J, with 10 bases between. CDR3 protein: CASSQTLAAYEQYF. The CDR3 DNA reads as TGTGCCAGCAGCCAAACACTAGCCGCCTACGAGCAGTACTTC. The variable domain in full, with the rest retrieved from reference TRBV14 and TRBJ2-7, is EAGVTQFPSHSVIEKGQTVTLRCDPISGHDNLYWYRRVMGKEIKFLLHFVKESKQDESGMPNNRFLAERTGGTYSTLKVQPAELEDSGVYFCASSQTLAAYEQYFGPGTRLTVT.

The chain couples TRBV7-8 to TRBJ2-5; 10 bases map to TRBD2. The CDR3 has 16 amino acids. The germline gives CDR1 SGHVS, CDR2 FQNEAQ. Trimming cost V 2 bases and J 3 bases; bases outside gene matches: 6. Written as DNA, the CDR3 is TGTGCCAGCAGCTTATGGGCTAGCGGGGGAGAAGAGACCCAGTACTTC. Translation gives CASSLWASGGEETQYF. Based on the CDR3 plus reference TRBV7-8 and TRBJ2-5, the full variable domain is GAGVSQSPRYKVAKRGQDVALRCDPISGHVSLFWYQQALGQGPEFLTYFQNEAQLDKSGLPSDRFFAERPEGSVSTLKIQRTQQEDSAVYLCASSLWASGGEETQYFGPGTRLLVL.

The chain has TRBV5-1 and TRBJ2-1; D may be TRBD1 (5 bases). The CDR3 extends over 13 amino acids. Germline loops: CDR1 SGHRS, CDR2 YFSETQ. V lost 4 bases and J lost 9, with 14 bases in between. DNA of the CDR3: TGCGCCAGCAGCCCCAGGACAATGGGTGAGCAGTTCTTC. Translating it yields CASSPRTMGEQFF.

The chain couples TRBV5-4 to TRBJ2-5; 9 bases line up with TRBD1. The V gene end was trimmed by 4 bases and the J gene end by 5 bases; junction bases not matched to a gene: 6. The germline CDR1 and CDR2 sequences are SGHNT and YYREEE (reference sequence). CDR3 length: 14 residues. CDR3 nucleotide sequence: TGTGCCAGCAGCACCTACAGGGGGCGCGAGACCCAGTACTTC. Translated: CASSTYRGRETQYF.

The sample holds one count of this clone. The J gene is TRBJ2-3, the V gene TRBV6-5; 13 bases are a match to TRBD2. Germline assignment: CDR1 MNHEY and CDR2 SVGAGI. CDR3 length equals 16 residues. V was clipped by 4 bases and J by 2 bases; unmatched bases: 3. CDR3 loop: CASSSGLAGNTDTQYF. DNA of the CDR3: TGTGCCAGCAGTTCGGGACTAGCGGGGAACACAGATACGCAGTATTTT.

In this sample, this clone turned up a few times. The V call is TRBV5-1, the J call TRBJ1-2, with 7 bases matching TRBD1. Germline V gene lookup returns CDR1 SGHRS and CDR2 YFSETQ. The CDR3 has 16 residues. Trimming removed 5 bases from V and 7 bases from J; junction bases left unmatched: 17. The CDR3 here is CASRGISTGTVGGYTF. CDR3 coding DNA: TGCGCCAGCAGGGGGATCTCGACCGGGACAGTCGGTGGCTACACCTTC.

The J gene is TRBJ1-4, the V gene TRBV2; the D is unclear. The CDR3 length is 14 residues. The germline gives CDR1 SNHLY, CDR2 FYNNEI. V was cut by 2 bases and J by 8 bases, with 12 bases left in between. The CDR3 protein is CASSESEVKEKLFF. The CDR3 nucleotides are TGTGCCAGCAGTGAAAGTGAGGTGAAGGAAAAACTGTTTTTT.

The rearrangement uses TRBV7-9 and TRBJ2-1; 11 positions agree with TRBD1. Germline CDR1 and CDR2: SEHNR and FQNEAQ (reference sequence). The V segment lost 3 bases and the J segment 7 bases; nucleotides outside the gene matches: 5. The CDR3 extends over 15 amino acids. CDR3 protein: CASSFPGQGENEQFF. CDR3 bases: TGTGCCAGCAGCTTTCCGGGACAGGGGGAGAATGAGCAGTTCTTC.

This chain links TRBV2 with TRBJ2-6; D may be TRBD1 (6 bases). This CDR3 spans 17 amino acids. The V end was cut by 2 bases, the J end by 0 bases, with 11 bases between. CDR1 and CDR2 (germline): SNHLY, FYNNEI. The CDR3: CASSETKGGSGANVLTF. The CDR3 bases are TGTGCCAGCAGTGAAACTAAAGGGGGCTCTGGGGCCAACGTCCTGACTTTC.

The CDR3 nucleotides are TGTGCCAGCAGTTCCGCTGGGCAGGTTTTGGGCTACACCTTC. Protein product: CASSSAGQVLGYTF. This chain connects TRBV27 to TRBJ1-2; D unclear. Looked up from germline, CDR1 is MNHEY and CDR2 is SMNVEV (reference sequence). The CDR3 spans 14 residues. Deletions cut 4 bases from V and 8 bases from J, with 17 bases between.

The chain has TRBV6-5 and TRBJ1-2; a weak D match, TRBD1 (5 bases). Germline assignment: CDR1 MNHEY and CDR2 SVGAGI. The V end lost 7 bases, the J end lost 8 bases, and 17 bases lay between the germline ends. The CDR3 runs to 13 residues. The CDR3 sequence: CASKFGTGRGYTF. Here the CDR3 DNA reads TGTGCCAGCAAGTTCGGTACAGGCCGCGGCTACACCTTC.

DNA of the CDR3: TGTGCCAGTAGTATTGGATGGGCATCCTATAATTCACCCCTCCACTTT. Its translation: CASSIGWASYNSPLHF. The V gene is TRBV19, the J gene TRBJ1-6; unclear D gene. Germline CDR1 and CDR2: LNHDA and SQIVND (reference sequence). The V end lost 3 bases, the J end lost 1 base, and 10 bases lay between the germline ends. CDR3 length equals 16 residues.

This chain joins TRBV5-5 and TRBJ2-3; 11 nucleotides match TRBD2. The CDR3 consists of 15 residues. V gave up 4 bases and J gave up 4 bases; unmatched junction bases: 5. CDR1 is SGHKS, CDR2 YYEKEE, per germline (reference sequence). CDR3 in amino acids: CASSPGLAGADTQYF. For the CDR3, the DNA is TGTGCCAGCAGCCCAGGACTAGCGGGCGCAGATACGCAGTATTTT.

The chain carries TRBV7-6 and TRBJ1-3, with a tentative D call TRBD1 (5 bases). Per germline, CDR1 SGHVS and CDR2 FNYEAQ. The CDR3 consists of 16 residues. The V end was cut by 2 bases, the J end by 0 bases, with 11 bases between. CDR3 sequence (DNA): TGTGCCAGCAGCTTAAAGGACATAGGCTCTGGAAACACCATATATTTT. Translation gives CASSLKDIGSGNTIYF.

This clone was found a few times. The CDR3 nucleotides are TGTGCCAGCAGTGTATTGAGCACAGATACGCAGTATTTT. Protein sequence: CASSVLSTDTQYF. V usage is TRBV6-4 and J usage is TRBJ2-3; D not resolved. Germline assignment: CDR1 MRHNA and CDR2 SNTAGT. Trimming took 4 bases from V and 0 from J, leaving 5 bases between them. The CDR3 runs 13 residues.